This T cell receptor beta chain stems from a study of blood T cell repertoires in COVID-19. Turning to the study itself: Acute and convalescent COVID-19 specimens originated in the United States, Italy and Spain.

The protocol was immunoSEQ multiplex PCR, while the TCRdb copy is restricted to in-frame clones and leaves out a portion. The sample has about 180,000 clones; 80% are singletons. CDR1 LNHDA and CDR2 SQIVND come from the germline V gene (reference sequence). The CDR3 consists of 14 residues. Trimming cost V 5 bases and J 5 bases; bases outside gene matches: 8. V is TRBV19 and J is TRBJ1-2; 7 positions agree with TRBD1. Sequencing used peripheral blood. The sequence was collected from a man in his sixties or seventies with active or convalescent COVID-19. The CDR3: CASSLGDRLYGYTF. CDR3 bases: TGTGCCAGTAGTTTAGGGGACAGACTTTATGGCTACACCTTC.